The 11 T cell receptor beta chains below all came from one sample that was sequenced in a study of blood T cell repertoires in COVID-19. TCRdb's table, derived via immunoSEQ multiplex PCR, lists solely in-frame clones and lacks some. The top ten hold more than 2.5% of the sample, which has about 220,000 clones, around 85% seen once. Sequences were obtained from peripheral blood. The receptors were gathered from a woman in her thirties who had recovered from COVID-19.

This sequence joins TRBV4-1 and TRBJ2-5, with TRBD2 matching 11 bases. Trimming at V came to 4 bases and at J to 4 bases, leaving 5 bases not matched to a gene. This CDR3 region has 15 residues. Germline values: CDR1 MGHRA, CDR2 YSYEKL. In DNA form, the CDR3 reads TGCGCCAGCAGCCTTTTAGCGGGGGGGCGAGAGACCCAGTACTTC. Its protein product is CASSLLAGGRETQYF.

This clone was found once. J is TRBJ1-2 and V is TRBV19; unclear D gene. The CDR3 runs to 12 residues. V was pared by 3 bases and J by 8 bases, with 10 bases between. CDR1 is LNHDA, CDR2 SQIVND, per germline (reference sequence). This CDR3 reads CASSIGLGGYTF. DNA for the CDR3: TGTGCCAGTAGTATCGGTCTGGGCGGCTACACCTTC.

About this clone: Different DNA sequences within this sample yield the same CDR3. The chain has TRBV5-6 and TRBJ1-2, with 9 bases lining up with TRBD1. The CDR3 runs to 16 residues. CDR1 SGHDT and CDR2 YYEEEE come from the germline V gene. J was trimmed by 2 bases and V by 0 bases; bases with no gene match: 5. The CDR3, as DNA: TGTGCCAGCAGCTTGGCTGGACAGGGGAGAAACTATGGCTACACCTTC. It is translated as CASSLAGQGRNYGYTF.

A single count supports this clone. The chain joins TRBV4-2 to TRBJ1-2; TRBD1 matches at 10 bases. Germline loops: CDR1 LGHNA, CDR2 YNFKEQ. The V segment lost 2 bases and the J segment 1 base; nucleotides outside the gene matches: 10. CDR3 length: 18 residues. This CDR3 is CASSQRGTGANLNYGYTF. CDR3 in DNA: TGTGCCAGCAGCCAAAGGGGGACAGGGGCCAACCTTAACTATGGCTACACCTTC.

This clone was counted a few times. CDR3 sequence (DNA): TGTGCCAGCAGCCAGTGGAGCTCCTATAATTCACCCCTCCACTTT. It yields the protein CASSQWSSYNSPLHF. The chain links TRBV3-1 (or the pseudogene TRBV3-2) to TRBJ1-6; D not resolved. The V gene lost 3 bases and the J gene lost 0 bases, with 6 bases spanning the gap. Looked up from germline, CDR1 is LGHDT and CDR2 is YNNKEL (reference sequence). The CDR3 is 15 residues long.

The V and J genes are TRBV7-3 and TRBJ2-3; no definite D call. The CDR3 is made up of 13 amino acids. CDR1 and CDR2 from the germline V gene are SGHTA and FQGTGA. Trimming took 5 bases from V and 4 from J, leaving 10 bases between them. CDR3: CASSPPSSDTQYF. DNA for the CDR3: TGTGCCAGCAGCCCCCCGTCGTCAGATACGCAGTATTTT.

V gene TRBV5-1 combines with J gene TRBJ2-2; 10 nucleotides agree with TRBD1. CDR3 size: 15 residues. From germline, CDR1 is SGHRS and CDR2 YFSETQ. J lost 6 bases, V lost 6 bases, and 8 bases had no gene match. The CDR3 reads CASTPGTGAPGELFF. The CDR3 DNA reads TGCGCCAGCACCCCTGGGACAGGGGCCCCCGGGGAGCTGTTTTTT.

This chain joins TRBV4-2 and TRBJ1-2, with 9 bases that match TRBD1. With V trimmed by 4 bases and J by 6 bases, 6 bases remained unmatched. The germline V gene has CDR1 LGHNA and CDR2 YNFKEQ. There are 14 residues in the CDR3. In DNA, the CDR3 is TGTGCCAGCAGCCCCGGACAGGGGCGGGATGGCTACACCTTC. As protein: CASSPGQGRDGYTF.

The chain couples TRBV7-6 to TRBJ2-1, with 7 nucleotides matching TRBD2. This CDR3 is built from 15 residues. From germline, CDR1 is SGHVS and CDR2 FNYEAQ. V trimming: 5 bases; J trimming: 8 bases; junction bases outside the gene matches: 12. The CDR3 spells CASSAWSGVSDEQFF. Written as DNA, the CDR3 is TGTGCCAGCAGCGCCTGGAGCGGGGTTTCGGATGAGCAGTTCTTC.

V gene TRBV5-1 combines with J gene TRBJ2-7; 7 bases map to TRBD2. The CDR3 runs to 15 residues. Germline CDR1 reads SGHRS; CDR2 reads YFSETQ. After removal of 0 bases from V and 1 base from J, the junction contained 4 bases not matched to a gene. DNA of the CDR3: TGCGCCAGCAGCTTGGCTGCTAGCGGTTCCTACGAGCAGTACTTC. Its protein is CASSLAASGSYEQYF.

The chain combines TRBV10-3 with TRBJ2-1; 7 positions match TRBD2. CDR1 and CDR2 (germline): ENHRY, SYGVKD. The trim removed 4 bases at V and 9 bases at J, leaving 6 bases unmatched. The CDR3 totals 13 residues. CDR3 nucleotides: TGTGCCATCAGTGGACTAGCAGGTGTTGAGCAGTTCTTC. This sequence encodes CAISGLAGVEQFF.